This record covers a single T cell receptor (beta chain). Germline loops: CDR1 MGHRA, CDR2 YSYEKL. This CDR3 contains 14 residues. V gave up 4 bases and J gave up 5 bases, with 14 bases separating them. This sample was taken from a study of blood T cell repertoires in COVID-19. Across the study: Researchers got acute and convalescent COVID-19 samples from the United States, Italy and Spain.

Authors' data handling: Using reference gene primer amplification, nucleated cell counts were estimated. Sequencing used immunoSEQ multiplex PCR; TCRdb keeps in-frame clones, though not all of them. V, J and clone size reflect that table, while D and trimming were determined from the DNA. The data show 200,000 to 300,000 clones, with about nine tenths seen just once and 3% to 4.5% held by the top ten. V gene TRBV4-1 combines with J gene TRBJ1-1; D is unresolved. The origin of this receptor is a woman between 35 and 50 years old with acute or convalescent COVID-19. Sequenced: peripheral blood. The CDR3 nucleotides are TGCGCCAGCAGCCCCACTGGGCTTAGGACTGAAGCTTTCTTT. Translated, it gives CASSPTGLRTEAFF.